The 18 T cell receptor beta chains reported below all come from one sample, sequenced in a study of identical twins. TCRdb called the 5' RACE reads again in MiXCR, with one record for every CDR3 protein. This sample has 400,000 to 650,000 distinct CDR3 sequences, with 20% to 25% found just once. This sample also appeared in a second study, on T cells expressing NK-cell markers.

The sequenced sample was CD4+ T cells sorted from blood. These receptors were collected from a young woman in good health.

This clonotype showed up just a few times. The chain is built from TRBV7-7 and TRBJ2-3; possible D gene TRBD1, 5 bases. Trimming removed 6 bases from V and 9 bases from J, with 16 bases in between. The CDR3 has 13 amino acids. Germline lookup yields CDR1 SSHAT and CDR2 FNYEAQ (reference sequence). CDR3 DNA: TGTGCCAGCAGTTCGATCCAGGGTGAAACGCAGTATTTT. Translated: CASSSIQGETQYF.

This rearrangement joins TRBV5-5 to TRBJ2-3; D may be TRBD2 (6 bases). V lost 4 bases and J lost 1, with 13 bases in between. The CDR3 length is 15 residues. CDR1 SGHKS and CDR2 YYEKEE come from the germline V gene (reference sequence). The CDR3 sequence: CASSGPQRGTDTQYF. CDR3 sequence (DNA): TGTGCCAGCAGCGGGCCCCAGCGGGGCACAGATACGCAGTATTTT.

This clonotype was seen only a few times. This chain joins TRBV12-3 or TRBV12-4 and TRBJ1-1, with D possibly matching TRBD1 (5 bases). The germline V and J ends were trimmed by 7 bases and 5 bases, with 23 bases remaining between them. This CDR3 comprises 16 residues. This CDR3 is CASNPAKTTVGTEAFF. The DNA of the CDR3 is TGTGCCAGCAACCCCGCTAAGACGACAGTCGGTACTGAAGCTTTCTTT.

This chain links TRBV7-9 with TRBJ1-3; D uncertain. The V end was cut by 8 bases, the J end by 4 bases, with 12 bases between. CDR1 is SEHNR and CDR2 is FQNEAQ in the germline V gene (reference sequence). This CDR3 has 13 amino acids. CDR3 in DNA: TGTGCCAGCGGACGGCCTGGGGGAAACACCATATATTTT. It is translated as CASGRPGGNTIYF.

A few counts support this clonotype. CDR3 sequence reads: CSARNGLASYNEQFF. CDR3 DNA: TGCAGTGCTAGGAATGGACTAGCGAGCTACAATGAGCAGTTCTTC. This sequence joins TRBV20-1 and TRBJ2-1; 9 bases agree with TRBD2. Trimming removed 3 bases from V and 3 bases from J; junction bases left unmatched: 6. The germline V gene has CDR1 DFQATT and CDR2 SNEGSKA (reference sequence). The CDR3 runs to 15 residues.

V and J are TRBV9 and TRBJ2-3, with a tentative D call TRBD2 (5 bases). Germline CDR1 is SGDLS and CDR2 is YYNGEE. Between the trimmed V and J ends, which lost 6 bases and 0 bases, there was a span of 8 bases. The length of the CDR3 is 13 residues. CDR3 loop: CASNEGSTDTQYF. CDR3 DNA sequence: TGTGCCAGCAACGAGGGAAGCACAGATACGCAGTATTTT.

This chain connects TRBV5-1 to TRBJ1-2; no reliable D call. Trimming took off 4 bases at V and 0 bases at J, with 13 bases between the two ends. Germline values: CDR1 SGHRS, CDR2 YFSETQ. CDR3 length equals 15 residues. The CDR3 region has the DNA TGCGCCAGCAGCGTGGGCTCGATAGCTAACTATGGCTACACCTTC. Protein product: CASSVGSIANYGYTF.

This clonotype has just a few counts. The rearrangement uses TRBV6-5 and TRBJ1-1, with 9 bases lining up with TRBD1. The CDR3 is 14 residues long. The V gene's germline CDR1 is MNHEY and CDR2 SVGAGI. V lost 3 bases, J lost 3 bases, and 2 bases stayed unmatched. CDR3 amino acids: CASSYGQGHTEAFF. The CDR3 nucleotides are TGTGCCAGCAGTTATGGACAGGGGCACACTGAAGCTTTCTTT.

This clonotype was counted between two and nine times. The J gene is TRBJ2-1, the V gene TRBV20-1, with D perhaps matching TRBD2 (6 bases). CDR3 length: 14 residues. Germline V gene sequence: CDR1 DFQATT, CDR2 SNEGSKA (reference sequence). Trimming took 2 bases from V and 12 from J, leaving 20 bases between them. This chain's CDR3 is CSARRGLEGDGQFF. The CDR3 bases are TGCAGTGCTAGAAGGGGACTGGAGGGTGATGGGCAGTTCTTC.

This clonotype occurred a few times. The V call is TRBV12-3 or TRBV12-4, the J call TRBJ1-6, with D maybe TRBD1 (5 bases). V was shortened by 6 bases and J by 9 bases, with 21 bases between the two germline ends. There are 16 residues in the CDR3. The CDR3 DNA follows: TGTGCCAGCAGCGAACTTCCGAGGGGAAAGGGTTCACCCCTCCACTTT. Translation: CASSELPRGKGSPLHF.

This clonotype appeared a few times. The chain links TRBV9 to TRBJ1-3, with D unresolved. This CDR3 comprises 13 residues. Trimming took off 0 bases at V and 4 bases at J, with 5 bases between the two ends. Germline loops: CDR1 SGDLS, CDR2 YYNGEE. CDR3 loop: CASSVVVGNTIYF. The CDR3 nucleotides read TGTGCCAGCAGCGTAGTGGTGGGAAACACCATATATTTT.

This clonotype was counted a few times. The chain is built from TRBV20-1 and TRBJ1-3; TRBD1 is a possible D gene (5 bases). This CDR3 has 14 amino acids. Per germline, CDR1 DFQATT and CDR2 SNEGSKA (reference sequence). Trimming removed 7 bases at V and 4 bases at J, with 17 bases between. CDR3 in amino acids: CSVRIGGPGNTIYF. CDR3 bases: TGCAGTGTCCGAATCGGGGGACCCGGAAACACCATATATTTT.

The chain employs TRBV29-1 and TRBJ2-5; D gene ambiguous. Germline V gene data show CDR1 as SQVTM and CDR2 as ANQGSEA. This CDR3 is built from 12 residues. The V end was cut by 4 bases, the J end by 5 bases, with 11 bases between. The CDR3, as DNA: TGCAGCGTTGCTTCCCCCGGGGAGACCCAGTACTTC. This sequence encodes CSVASPGETQYF.

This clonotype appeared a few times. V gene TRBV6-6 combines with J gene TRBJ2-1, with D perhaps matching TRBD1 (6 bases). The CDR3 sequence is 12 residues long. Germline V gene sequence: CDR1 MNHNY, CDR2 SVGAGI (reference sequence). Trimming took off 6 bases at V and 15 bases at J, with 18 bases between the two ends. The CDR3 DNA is TGTGCCAGCAGCTTGACAGGACTCACCGCGTTCTTC. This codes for CASSLTGLTAFF.

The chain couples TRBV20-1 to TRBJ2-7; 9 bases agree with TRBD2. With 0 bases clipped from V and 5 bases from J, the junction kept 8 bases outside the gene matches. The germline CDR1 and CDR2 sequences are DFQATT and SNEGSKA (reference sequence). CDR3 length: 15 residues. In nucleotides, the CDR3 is TGCAGTGCTAGAGATCTAGCGGGACTAGTCAACGAGCAGTACTTC. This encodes CSARDLAGLVNEQYF.

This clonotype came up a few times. CDR3 loop: CASSRAGGPLTNTDTQYF. In DNA form, the CDR3 reads TGTGCCAGCAGTCGGGCGGGAGGCCCCCTAACAAACACAGATACGCAGTATTTT. This chain uses TRBV6-2 or TRBV6-3 with TRBJ2-3; 8 bases align to TRBD2. Germline V CDR1 and CDR2: MNHEY, SVGEGT. The V gene end was trimmed by 5 bases and the J gene end by 2 bases; junction bases not matched to a gene: 15. The CDR3 extends over 18 amino acids.

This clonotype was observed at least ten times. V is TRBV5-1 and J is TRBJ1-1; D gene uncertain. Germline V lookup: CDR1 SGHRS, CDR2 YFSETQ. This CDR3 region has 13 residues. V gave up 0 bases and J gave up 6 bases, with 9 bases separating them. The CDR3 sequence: CASSLEVSAEAFF. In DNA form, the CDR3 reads TGCGCCAGCAGCTTGGAGGTTTCCGCTGAAGCTTTCTTT. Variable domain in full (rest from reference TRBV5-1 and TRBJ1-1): KAGVTQTPRYLIKTRGQQVTLSCSPISGHRSVSWYQQTPGQGLQFLFEYFSETQRNKGNFPGRFSGRQFSNSRSEMNVSTLELGDSALYLCASSLEVSAEAFFGQGTRLTVV.

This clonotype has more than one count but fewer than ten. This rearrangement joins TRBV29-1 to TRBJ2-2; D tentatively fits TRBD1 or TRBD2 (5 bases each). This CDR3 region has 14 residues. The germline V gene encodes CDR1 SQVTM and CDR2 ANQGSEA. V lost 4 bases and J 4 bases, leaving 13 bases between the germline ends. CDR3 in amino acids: CSVGSGARTGELFF. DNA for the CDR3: TGCAGCGTTGGTTCCGGGGCGCGCACCGGGGAGCTGTTTTTT.